This paragraph reports one T cell receptor beta chain. The target antigen is unknown. The CDR3 contains 15 residues. V was pared by 5 bases and J by 3 bases, with 16 bases between. Germline CDR1 and CDR2: MDHEN and SYDVKM. The data are from a study of glioma-infiltrating T cells after dendritic cell vaccination. General study points: Survival was not directly related to TCR clonality in these patients.

As for time point: after dendritic cell vaccination, including at tumor progression/relapse. Assay: immunoSEQ multiplex PCR; the TCRdb copy retains only in-frame clones and omits some. The sample shows over 90,000 clones, more than 70% of them seen only once. The chain carries TRBV28 and TRBJ1-1; a weak D match, TRBD1 (6 bases). Specimen: blood, collected after dendritic cell vaccination. This receptor was obtained from a human donor with glioblastoma. CDR3 DNA: TGTGCCAGCAGTCCCCCACCGGGGGGCGACACTGAAGCTTTCTTT. It is translated as CASSPPPGGDTEAFF.